Listed below are T cell receptor beta chains from one sample, sequenced in a study of blood T cell repertoires in COVID-19. This table comes from immunoSEQ multiplex PCR, and its TCRdb copy is limited to in-frame clones, with some not included. The table lists about 150,000 clones, about nine tenths of them singletons, with about 2.4% in the top ten. The sample was peripheral blood. Receptors originate from a woman aged 65 to 85 with acute or convalescent COVID-19. CDR3s include the opening cysteine and the closing phenylalanine or tryptophan. Fields, in order: D gene, J gene, V gene, CDR3 protein. D genes are given only for firm matches.

D: NA
J: TRBJ1-1
V: TRBV18
CDR3: CASSQLEGNTEAFF

D: NA
J: TRBJ1-2
V: TRBV4-2
CDR3: CASSQVPRDKYYGYTF

D: TRBD1
J: TRBJ1-2
V: TRBV9
CDR3: CASSFGQGRSDGYTF

D: NA
J: TRBJ1-1
V: TRBV7-2
CDR3: CASSFTGRSEAFF

D: TRBD1
J: TRBJ1-2
V: TRBV28
CDR3: CASRWDTGGRYGYTF

D: NA
J: TRBJ1-2
V: TRBV2
CDR3: CASSEGQVFYGYTF

D: NA
J: TRBJ1-2
V: TRBV6-5
CDR3: CASRPHGGSSYGYTF

D: NA
J: TRBJ1-1
V: TRBV7-2
CDR3: CASSSRNRGTEAFF

D: TRBD2
J: TRBJ2-3
V: TRBV2
CDR3: CASNPGGQLIRTDTQYF

D: NA
J: TRBJ1-6
V: TRBV2
CDR3: CASTLSGYNSPLHF

D: NA
J: TRBJ2-1
V: TRBV10-2
CDR3: CASSRNEQFF

D: NA
J: TRBJ1-2
V: TRBV30
CDR3: CAWSVSLSTKAYGYTF

D: TRBD1
J: TRBJ1-2
V: TRBV18
CDR3: CASSPTGGNYGYTF

D: NA
J: TRBJ1-3
V: TRBV6-5
CDR3: CASSSAGTGNTIYF

D: NA
J: TRBJ1-5
V: TRBV6-5
CDR3: CAAASNSRSNQPQHF

D: TRBD1
J: TRBJ1-6
V: TRBV18
CDR3: CASSDQGAERSPLHF

D: NA
J: TRBJ1-1
V: TRBV6-5
CDR3: CASSYSPGPTEAFF

D: NA
J: TRBJ2-1
V: TRBV27
CDR3: CASVEAEQFF

D: TRBD1
J: TRBJ2-5
V: TRBV5-5
CDR3: CASSTTGGETQYF

D: NA
J: TRBJ2-5
V: TRBV7-2
CDR3: CASSLARVGETQYF

D: NA
J: TRBJ2-3
V: TRBV18
CDR3: CASSPYRGKDTQYF

D: TRBD1
J: TRBJ1-5
V: TRBV7-2
CDR3: CASSRGQISNQPQHF

D: TRBD2
J: TRBJ2-1
V: TRBV12-5
CDR3: CASGLPQLAGGRNEQFF

D: NA
J: TRBJ1-3
V: TRBV5-8
CDR3: CASSQTGFSGNTIYF

D: NA
J: TRBJ2-3
V: TRBV2
CDR3: CASSDAGAPTDTQYF